This T cell receptor (beta chain) was documented in a study of T cell clonotyping in hematopoietic cell transplantation. Across the whole study: Recipient samples before transplant were obtained post-cytoreduction.

The CDR3 spans 14 residues. Germline V gene sequence: CDR1 LGHNA, CDR2 YSLEER. Trimming shortened V by 5 bases and J by 1 base, and 11 bases separated the two germline ends. Time point given: recipient sample about 28 days before transplant, after cytoreduction. Recipients were bled about 28 days pretransplant and at posttransplant days 30, 100, 180. About this clone itself: Its specificity is not known.

Study-level points and caveats: Pathologically expanded recipient clonotypes increased progressively from day 30 to day 180 as diversity fell. CD4 and CD8 repertoire contributions could not be separated without sorting.

The data were produced by immunoSEQ multiplex PCR, yet TCRdb's version contains in-frame clones alone and is incomplete. The sample consists of about 28,000 clones, approximately 77% of them appearing once. Specimen: peripheral blood mononuclear cells, collected before stem cell transplant. The chain has TRBV4-3 and TRBJ1-1; D may be TRBD1 (6 bases). The TCR was taken from a middle-aged man with acute myeloid leukemia. Some clones in this sample may be carry-over from other donors' samples. The DNA for the CDR3 is TGCGCCAGCAGCGACGGGACAACGAACACTGAAGCTTTCTTT. Residues: CASSDGTTNTEAFF.